The 2 T cell receptor beta chains presented below share a single source sample, sequenced in a study of shared clonotypes between healthy human individuals. CD8 cells classed as naive were CD45RO-negative and positively selected for CCR7, excluding terminally differentiated effector memory CD45RA+ cells. Profiling relied on immunoSEQ multiplex PCR, and the TCRdb table lists in-frame clones only, not all of them. The table records about 590,000 clones, nearly 97% of them present only once. Sequencing was done on a sample of naive CD8+ T cells sorted from blood. These receptors came from a woman younger than 45 in good health.

This sequence joins TRBV28 and TRBJ1-1, with 12 bases identical to TRBD1. Germline V lookup: CDR1 MDHEN, CDR2 SYDVKM. The CDR3 totals 16 residues. V gave up 7 bases and J gave up 2 bases; unmatched junction bases: 8. DNA for the CDR3: TGTGCCAGCATCCCAGCCGGGACAGGGGGCAACACTGAAGCTTTCTTT. It specifies CASIPAGTGGNTEAFF.

The rearrangement links TRBV7-3 to TRBJ2-1, with 13 nucleotides matching TRBD2. CDR1 and CDR2 from the germline V gene are SGHTA and FQGTGA. The CDR3 has 18 residues. J was trimmed by 5 bases and V by 2 bases; bases with no gene match: 9. The CDR3 DNA is TGTGCCAGCAGCTTACTACCAGGACTAGCGGGAGAGGACAATGAGCAGTTCTTC. Amino acids: CASSLLPGLAGEDNEQFF.